These 4 T cell receptor beta chains were sequenced from one sample in a study of radiotherapy plus CTLA-4 blockade in lung cancer. TCRdb keeps only in-frame clones here, not all; method: immunoSEQ multiplex PCR. This table has 35,000 to 55,000 clones, more than 70% appearing once. Sequencing used peripheral blood, obtained from a patient treated with radiotherapy plus ipilimumab. All receptors derive from a human donor with non-small cell lung cancer whose response to radiotherapy plus ipilimumab could not be evaluated.

Only a few counts were recorded for this clone. V is TRBV6-5 and J is TRBJ2-3; 12 bases match TRBD2. The CDR3 spans 15 residues. After removal of 2 bases from V and 7 bases from J, the junction contained 4 bases not matched to a gene. Germline CDR1 and CDR2: MNHEY and SVGAGI. The CDR3 region is CASSYGLAGRNTQYF. DNA of the CDR3: TGTGCCAGCAGTTACGGACTAGCGGGGAGAAATACGCAGTATTTT.

CDR3 sequence reads: CASSLGGGGETQYF. Here the CDR3 DNA reads TGTGCCAGCAGCCTGGGGGGAGGAGGAGAGACCCAGTACTTC. The chain carries TRBV6-6 and TRBJ2-5; the D gene is possibly TRBD2 (6 bases). Germline CDR1 is MNHNY and CDR2 is SVGAGI (reference sequence). Trimming cost V 6 bases and J 4 bases, with 15 bases left between them. This CDR3 has 14 amino acids.

The chain links TRBV7-3 to TRBJ2-2; D gene unclear. CDR1 and CDR2 (germline): SGHTA, FQGTGA. The V gene lost 2 bases and the J gene lost 3 bases, with 4 bases spanning the gap. The CDR3 length is 13 residues. CDR3 residues: CASSLPYTGELFF. Written as DNA, the CDR3 is TGTGCCAGCAGCTTACCTTACACCGGGGAGCTGTTTTTT.

V gene TRBV7-2 combines with J gene TRBJ1-4; tentatively, D is TRBD1 (5 bases). The CDR3 has 16 amino acids. Germline V lookup: CDR1 SGHTA, CDR2 FQGNSA. V was pared by 1 base and J by 8 bases, with 17 bases between. CDR3: CASSLVFKGRGEKLFF. CDR3 nucleotide sequence: TGTGCCAGCAGCTTAGTGTTTAAGGGGCGGGGGGAAAAACTGTTTTTT.